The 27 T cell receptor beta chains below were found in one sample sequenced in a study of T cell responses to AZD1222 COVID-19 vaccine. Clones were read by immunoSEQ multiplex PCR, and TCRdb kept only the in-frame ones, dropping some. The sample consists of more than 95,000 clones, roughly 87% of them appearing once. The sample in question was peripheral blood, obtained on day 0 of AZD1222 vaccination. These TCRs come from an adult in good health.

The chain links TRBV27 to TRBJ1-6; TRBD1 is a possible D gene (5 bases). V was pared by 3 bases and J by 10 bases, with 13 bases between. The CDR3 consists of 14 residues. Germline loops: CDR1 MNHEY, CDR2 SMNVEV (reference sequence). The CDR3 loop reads CASSFGGEESPLHF. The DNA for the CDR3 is TGTGCCAGCAGTTTCGGGGGGGAGGAATCACCCCTCCACTTT.

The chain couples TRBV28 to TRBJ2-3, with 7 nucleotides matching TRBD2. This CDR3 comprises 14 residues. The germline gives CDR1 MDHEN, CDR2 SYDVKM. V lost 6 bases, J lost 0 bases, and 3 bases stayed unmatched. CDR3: CASSPGGSTDTQYF. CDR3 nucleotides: TGTGCCAGCAGCCCGGGGGGTAGCACAGATACGCAGTATTTT.

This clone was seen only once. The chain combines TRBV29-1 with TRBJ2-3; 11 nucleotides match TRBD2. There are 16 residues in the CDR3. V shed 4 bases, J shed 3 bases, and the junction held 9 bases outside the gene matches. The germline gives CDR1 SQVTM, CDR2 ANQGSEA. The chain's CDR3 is CSVVGSSGRGTDTQYF. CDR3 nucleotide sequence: TGCAGCGTTGTCGGAAGTAGCGGGAGGGGTACAGATACGCAGTATTTT.

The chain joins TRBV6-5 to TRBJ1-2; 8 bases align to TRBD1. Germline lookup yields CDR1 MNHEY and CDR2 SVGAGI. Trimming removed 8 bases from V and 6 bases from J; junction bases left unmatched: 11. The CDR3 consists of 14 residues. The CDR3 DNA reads TGTGCCAGCCGCTCCCCGGGACAGGTTGATGGCTACACCTTC. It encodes CASRSPGQVDGYTF.

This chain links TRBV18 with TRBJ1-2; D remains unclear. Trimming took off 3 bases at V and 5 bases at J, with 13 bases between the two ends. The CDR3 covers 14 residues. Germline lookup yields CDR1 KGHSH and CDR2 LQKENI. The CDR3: CASSPGNLQYGYTF. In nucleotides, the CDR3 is TGTGCCAGCTCACCGGGAAACCTTCAATATGGCTACACCTTC.

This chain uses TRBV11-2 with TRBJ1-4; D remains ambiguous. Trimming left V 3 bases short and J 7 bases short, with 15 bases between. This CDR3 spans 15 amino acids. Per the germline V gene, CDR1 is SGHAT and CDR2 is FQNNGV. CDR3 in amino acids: CASSFATLDGEKLFF. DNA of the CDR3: TGTGCCAGCAGCTTCGCTACTCTGGACGGTGAAAAACTGTTTTTT.

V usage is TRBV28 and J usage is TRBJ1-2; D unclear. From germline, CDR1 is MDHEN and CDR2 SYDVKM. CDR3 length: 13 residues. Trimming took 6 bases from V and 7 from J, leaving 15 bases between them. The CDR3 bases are TGTGCCAGCAGGGAGGTCGGAGCAGCTGGCTACACCTTC. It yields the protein CASREVGAAGYTF.

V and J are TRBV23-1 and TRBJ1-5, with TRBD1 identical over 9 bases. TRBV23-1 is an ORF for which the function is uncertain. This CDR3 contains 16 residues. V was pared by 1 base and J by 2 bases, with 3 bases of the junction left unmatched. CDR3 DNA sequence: TGCGCCAGCAGTCAATTCGGGGACAGGGGCAATCAGCCCCAGCATTTT. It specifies CASSQFGDRGNQPQHF.

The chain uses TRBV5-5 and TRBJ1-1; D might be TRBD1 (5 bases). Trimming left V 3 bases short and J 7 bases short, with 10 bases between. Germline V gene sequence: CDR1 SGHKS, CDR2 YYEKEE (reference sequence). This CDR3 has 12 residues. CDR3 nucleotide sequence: TGTGCCAGCAGCTCGGGGCAGAATGAAGCTTTCTTT. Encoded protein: CASSSGQNEAFF.

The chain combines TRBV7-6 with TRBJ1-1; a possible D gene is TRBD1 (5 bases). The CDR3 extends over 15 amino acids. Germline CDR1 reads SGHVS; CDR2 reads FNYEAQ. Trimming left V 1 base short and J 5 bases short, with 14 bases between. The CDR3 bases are TGTGCCAGCAGCTTAGAGGCTGACAGAGGGACTGAAGCTTTCTTT. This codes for CASSLEADRGTEAFF.

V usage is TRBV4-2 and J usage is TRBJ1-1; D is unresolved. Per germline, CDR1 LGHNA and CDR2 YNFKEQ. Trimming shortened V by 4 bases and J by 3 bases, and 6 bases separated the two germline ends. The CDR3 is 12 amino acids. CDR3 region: CASSLQDTEAFF. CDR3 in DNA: TGTGCCAGCAGCCTTCAAGACACTGAAGCTTTCTTT.

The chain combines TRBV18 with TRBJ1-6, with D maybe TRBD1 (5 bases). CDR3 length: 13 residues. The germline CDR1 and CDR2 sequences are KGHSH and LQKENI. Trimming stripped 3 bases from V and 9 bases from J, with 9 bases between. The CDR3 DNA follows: TGTGCCAGCTCACCGGGGGGACTTTCACCCCTCCACTTT. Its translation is CASSPGGLSPLHF.

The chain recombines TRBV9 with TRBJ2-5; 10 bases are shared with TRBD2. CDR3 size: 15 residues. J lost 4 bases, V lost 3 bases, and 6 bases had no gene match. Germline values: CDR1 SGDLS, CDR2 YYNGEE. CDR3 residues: CASSGSGGAGETQYF. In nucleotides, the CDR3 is TGTGCCAGCAGCGGCAGCGGGGGGGCGGGAGAGACCCAGTACTTC.

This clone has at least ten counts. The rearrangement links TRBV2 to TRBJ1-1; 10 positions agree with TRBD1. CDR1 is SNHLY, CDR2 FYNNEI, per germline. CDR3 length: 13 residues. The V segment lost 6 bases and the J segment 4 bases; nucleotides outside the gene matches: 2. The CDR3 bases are TGTGCCAGCAGGACAGGGGGCGGCACTGAAGCTTTCTTT. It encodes CASRTGGGTEAFF.

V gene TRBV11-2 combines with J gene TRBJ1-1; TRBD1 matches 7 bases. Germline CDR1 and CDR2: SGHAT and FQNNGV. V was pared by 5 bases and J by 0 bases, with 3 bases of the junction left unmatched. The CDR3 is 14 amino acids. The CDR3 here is CASSMGQMNTEAFF. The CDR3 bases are TGTGCCAGCAGCATGGGACAGATGAACACTGAAGCTTTCTTT.

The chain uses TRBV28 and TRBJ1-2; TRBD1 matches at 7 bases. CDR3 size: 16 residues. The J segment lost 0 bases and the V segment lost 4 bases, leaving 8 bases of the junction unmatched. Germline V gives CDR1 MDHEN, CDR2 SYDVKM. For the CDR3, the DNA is TGTGCCAGCAGTTCCTATTACAGGGGTGCTAACTATGGCTACACCTTC. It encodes CASSSYYRGANYGYTF.

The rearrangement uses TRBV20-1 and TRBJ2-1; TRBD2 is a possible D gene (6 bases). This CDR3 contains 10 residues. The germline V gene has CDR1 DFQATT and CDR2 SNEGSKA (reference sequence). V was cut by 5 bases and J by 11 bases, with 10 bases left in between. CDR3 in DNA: TGCAGTGCTCGACTAGATCAGCAGTTCTTC. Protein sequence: CSARLDQQFF.

CDR3 nucleotide sequence: TGTGCCAGCAGCTTAGTACGGGGACCCACTGAAGCTTTCTTT. Its translation: CASSLVRGPTEAFF. This chain links TRBV7-8 with TRBJ1-1, with a possible D match to TRBD1 (5 bases). Germline V gives CDR1 SGHVS, CDR2 FQNEAQ. V shed 1 base and J shed 4 bases, with 10 bases lying between them. CDR3 length equals 14 residues.

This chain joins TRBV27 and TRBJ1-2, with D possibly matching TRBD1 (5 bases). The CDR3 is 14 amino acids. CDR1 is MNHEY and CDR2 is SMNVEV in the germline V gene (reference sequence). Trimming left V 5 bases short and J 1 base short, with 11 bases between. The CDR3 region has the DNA TGTGCCAGCAGTCCCGCGGGGCTTAACTATGGCTACACCTTC. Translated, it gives CASSPAGLNYGYTF.

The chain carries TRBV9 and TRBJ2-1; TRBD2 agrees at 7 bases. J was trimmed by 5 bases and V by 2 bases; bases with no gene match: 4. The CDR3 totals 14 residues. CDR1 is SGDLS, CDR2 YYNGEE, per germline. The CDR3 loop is CASSVGGMDNEQFF. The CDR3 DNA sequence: TGTGCCAGCAGCGTGGGAGGGATGGACAATGAGCAGTTCTTC.

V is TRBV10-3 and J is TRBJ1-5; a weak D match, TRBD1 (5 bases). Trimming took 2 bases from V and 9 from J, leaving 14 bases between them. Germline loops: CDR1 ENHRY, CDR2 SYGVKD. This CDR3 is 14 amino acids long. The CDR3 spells CAISEGTDQRPQHF. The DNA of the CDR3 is TGTGCCATCAGTGAGGGGACCGACCAAAGGCCCCAGCATTTT.

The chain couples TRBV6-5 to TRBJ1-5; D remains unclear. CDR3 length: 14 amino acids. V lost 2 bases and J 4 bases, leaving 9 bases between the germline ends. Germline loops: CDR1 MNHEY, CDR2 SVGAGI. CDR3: CASSYEGINQPQHF. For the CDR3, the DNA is TGTGCCAGCAGTTACGAGGGTATTAATCAGCCCCAGCATTTT.

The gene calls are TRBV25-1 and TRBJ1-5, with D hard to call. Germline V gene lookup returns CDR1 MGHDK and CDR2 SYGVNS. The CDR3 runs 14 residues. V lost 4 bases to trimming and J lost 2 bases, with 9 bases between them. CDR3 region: CASSGMSGNQPQHF. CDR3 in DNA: TGTGCCAGCAGTGGGATGTCTGGCAATCAGCCCCAGCATTTT.

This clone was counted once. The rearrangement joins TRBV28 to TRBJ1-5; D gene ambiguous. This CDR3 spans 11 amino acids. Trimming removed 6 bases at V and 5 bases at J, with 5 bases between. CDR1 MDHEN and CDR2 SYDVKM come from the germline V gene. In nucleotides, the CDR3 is TGTGCCAGCAGCAAAGATCAGCCCCAGCATTTT. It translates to CASSKDQPQHF.

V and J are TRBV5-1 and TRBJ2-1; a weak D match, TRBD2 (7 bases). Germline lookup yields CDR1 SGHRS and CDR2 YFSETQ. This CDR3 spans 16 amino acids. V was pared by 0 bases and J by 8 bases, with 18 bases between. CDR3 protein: CASSLDGIGGADEQFF. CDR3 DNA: TGCGCCAGCAGCTTGGACGGTATTGGGGGGGCGGATGAGCAGTTCTTC.

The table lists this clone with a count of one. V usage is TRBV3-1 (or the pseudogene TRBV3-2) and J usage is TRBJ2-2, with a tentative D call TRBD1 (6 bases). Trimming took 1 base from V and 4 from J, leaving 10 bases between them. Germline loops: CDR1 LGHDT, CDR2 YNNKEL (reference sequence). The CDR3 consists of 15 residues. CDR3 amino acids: CASSQGAGATGELFF. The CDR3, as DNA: TGTGCCAGCAGCCAAGGGGCAGGGGCCACCGGGGAGCTGTTTTTT.

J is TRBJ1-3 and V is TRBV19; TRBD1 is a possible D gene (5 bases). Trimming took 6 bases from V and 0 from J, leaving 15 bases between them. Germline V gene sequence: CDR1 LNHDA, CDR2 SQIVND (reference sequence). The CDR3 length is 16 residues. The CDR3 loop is CASRKQGWDSGNTIYF. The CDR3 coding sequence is TGTGCCAGTAGGAAGCAGGGTTGGGACTCTGGAAACACCATATATTTT.